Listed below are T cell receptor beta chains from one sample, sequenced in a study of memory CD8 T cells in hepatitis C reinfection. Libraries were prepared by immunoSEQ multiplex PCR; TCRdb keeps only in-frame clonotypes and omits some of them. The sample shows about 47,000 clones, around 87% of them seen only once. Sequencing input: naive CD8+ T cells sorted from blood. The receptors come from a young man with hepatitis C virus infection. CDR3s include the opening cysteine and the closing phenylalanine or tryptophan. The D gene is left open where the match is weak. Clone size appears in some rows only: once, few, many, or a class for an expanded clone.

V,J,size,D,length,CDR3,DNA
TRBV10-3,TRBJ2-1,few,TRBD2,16,CAISESGREMYNEQFF,TGTGCCATCAGTGAGTCGGGGCGGGAGATGTACAATGAGCAGTTCTTC
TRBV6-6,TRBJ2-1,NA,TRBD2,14,CASSSASGRNEQFF,TGTGCCAGCAGTTCTGCTAGCGGGAGGAATGAGCAGTTCTTC
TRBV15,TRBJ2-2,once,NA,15,CAFGKDGRGTGELFF,TGTGCCTTCGGGAAGGACGGCCGGGGCACCGGGGAGCTGTTTTTT
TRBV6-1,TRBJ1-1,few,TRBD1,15,CASSEDRGGNTEAFF,TGTGCCAGCAGTGAAGACAGGGGTGGGAACACTGAAGCTTTCTTT
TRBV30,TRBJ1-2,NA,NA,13,CAWSETGMEGYTF,TGTGCCTGGAGCGAAACAGGGATGGAGGGCTACACCTTC
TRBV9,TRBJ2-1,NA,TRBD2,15,CASSAFSTSGGGQFF,TGTGCCAGCAGCGCATTTAGCACTAGCGGGGGAGGGCAGTTCTTC
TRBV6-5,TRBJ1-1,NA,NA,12,CASRQMVTEAFF,TGTGCCAGCAGACAAATGGTCACTGAAGCTTTCTTT
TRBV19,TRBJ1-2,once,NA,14,CATRLGGAHYGYTF,TGTGCCACCCGCCTAGGAGGGGCCCACTATGGCTACACCTTC
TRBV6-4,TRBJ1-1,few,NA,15,CASSELPGMNTEAFF,TGTGCCAGCAGTGAGCTGCCGGGTATGAACACTGAAGCTTTCTTT
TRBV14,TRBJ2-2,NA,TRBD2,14,CASSQAGRAGELFF,TGTGCCAGCAGCCAAGCGGGGAGGGCCGGGGAGCTGTTTTTT
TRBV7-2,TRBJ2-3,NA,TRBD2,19,CASSLDLAGTYLPPDTQYF,TGTGCCAGCAGCTTAGACCTAGCGGGAACCTACCTCCCTCCAGATACGCAGTATTTT
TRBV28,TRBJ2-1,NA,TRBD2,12,CASSLAGTEQFF,TGTGCCAGCAGTCTAGCGGGAACTGAGCAGTTCTTC
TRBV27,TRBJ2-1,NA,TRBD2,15,CASSSLAGTYNEQFF,TGTGCCAGCAGTTCCCTAGCGGGAACTTACAATGAGCAGTTCTTC
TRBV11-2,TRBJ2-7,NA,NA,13,CASSLGTAYEQYF,TGTGCCAGCAGCTTAGGGACAGCCTACGAGCAGTACTTC
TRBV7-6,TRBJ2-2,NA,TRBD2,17,CASSSGLAGSNTGELFF,TGTGCCAGCAGCTCGGGACTAGCGGGATCGAACACCGGGGAGCTGTTTTTT